The rows below give T cell receptor beta chains drawn from one sample of a study of blood T cell repertoires in COVID-19. Profiled with immunoSEQ multiplex PCR; TCRdb holds only in-frame clones, not every one. This table has over 250,000 clones, approximately 83% appearing once. Sequenced material: peripheral blood. The receptors derive from a woman in her seventies with acute or convalescent COVID-19. Both conserved end residues are part of each CDR3. D genes are given only for firm matches. Size is stated for part of the rows, as once, few or many counts, or as a class when the clone is expanded.

TRBJ1-4,TRBV2,-,-,15,TGTGCCAGCATTCTGCACAAGGACCCAGCGGAGAAACTGTTTTTT,CASILHKDPAEKLFF
TRBJ1-2,TRBV6-5,-,-,16,TGTGCCAGCAGTTACTCGACGGCCAGTAGCTTGTCGGGCTACACCTTC,CASSYSTASSLSGYTF
TRBJ2-7,TRBV10-1,TRBD1,-,16,TGCGCCAGCAGTGAGTCGGCCGGGACAGGGCGCGACGAGCAGTACTTC,CASSESAGTGRDEQYF
TRBJ2-7,TRBV12-5,TRBD1,-,13,TGTGCTAGTGGATCAGGGGGCCACTACGAGCAGTACTTC,CASGSGGHYEQYF
TRBJ1-3,TRBV2,TRBD1,-,16,TGTGCCAGCAGTGCCGACAGGGGCACCTCTGGAAACACCATATATTTT,CASSADRGTSGNTIYF
TRBJ2-3,TRBV27,TRBD1,-,15,TGTGCCAGCAGTCTCACCGGGACAGGGCCAGATACGCAGTATTTT,CASSLTGTGPDTQYF
TRBJ2-2,TRBV20-1,-,few,14,TGCAGTGCTAGTGGGACAAAGAACACCGGGGAGCTGTTTTTT,CSASGTKNTGELFF
TRBJ1-5,TRBV2,TRBD1,-,13,TGTGCCAGCAGTCTAGACAGGGTTCAGCCCCAGCATTTT,CASSLDRVQPQHF
TRBJ1-2,TRBV6-1,-,-,12,TGTGCCAGCAGTGAAGCACAGGTCGGCTACACCTTC,CASSEAQVGYTF
TRBJ2-5,TRBV6-5,TRBD2,-,15,TGTGCCAGCAGCCAGGAGGGACTAGTGGAAAAGACCCAGTACTTC,CASSQEGLVEKTQYF
TRBJ1-1,TRBV6-1,TRBD1,few,15,TGTGCCAGCAGTGAAGCGCAGGGGGCGAACACTGAAGCTTTCTTT,CASSEAQGANTEAFF
TRBJ1-2,TRBV6-5,-,-,14,TGTGCCAGCAGTCCCCTCCTGGGGAGCTATGGCTACACCTTC,CASSPLLGSYGYTF
TRBJ1-4,TRBV4-2,-,-,17,TGTGCCAGCAGCCAGGAGGTACATTTTGTAGGTAATGAAAAACTGTTTTTT,CASSQEVHFVGNEKLFF
TRBJ1-2,TRBV12-3/TRBV12-4,-,-,12,TGTGCCAGCAGTCACCCACCGGGAATCTTGACCTTC,CASSHPPGILTF
TRBJ2-3,TRBV9,TRBD1,once,15,TGTGCCAGCAGCGTAGACGACAGGGGGCAAGATACGCAGTATTTT,CASSVDDRGQDTQYF
TRBJ2-5,TRBV18,TRBD1,-,14,TGTGCCAGCTCACTAAAACAGGGGAAAGAGACCCAGTACTTC,CASSLKQGKETQYF
TRBJ1-1,TRBV5-1,TRBD1,-,15,TGCGCCAGCAGCGGGAGTTCAGGGGGCTCTACTGAAGCTTTCTTT,CASSGSSGGSTEAFF
TRBJ1-1,TRBV7-3,TRBD1,-,16,TGTGCCAGCAGCCCCCAGGGACAGTTGCTGAACACTGAAGCTTTCTTT,CASSPQGQLLNTEAFF
TRBJ1-2,TRBV6-5,TRBD1,-,15,TGTGCCAGCAGTATAGTGAGACAGGGGGCGATCGGCTACACCTTC,CASSIVRQGAIGYTF
TRBJ1-1,TRBV5-6,-,-,14,TGTGCCAGCAGCTTTCGGGTGGGGGGACGTCGGGCTTTCTTT,CASSFRVGGRRAFF
TRBJ1-1,TRBV4-2,-,-,14,TGTGCCAGCAGCCATGACGGGACAACCTTGGCAGCTTTCTTT,CASSHDGTTLAAFF
TRBJ1-1,TRBV6-4,-,-,14,TGTGCCAGCAGTGAGGGGGGGGTTAACACTGAAGCTTTCTTT,CASSEGGVNTEAFF
TRBJ1-5,TRBV28,TRBD1,once,14,TGTGCCAGCAGCCGAACAGGGGGTTTTCAGCCCCAGCATTTT,CASSRTGGFQPQHF
TRBJ1-2,TRBV5-1,TRBD1,-,13,TGCGCCAGCAGCCCAGGGACAGGGGGTGGCTACACCTTC,CASSPGTGGGYTF
TRBJ1-2,TRBV2,-,once,12,TGTGCCAGCACAGGAACTAACTATGGCTACACCTTC,CASTGTNYGYTF
TRBJ1-1,TRBV11-2,TRBD1,-,14,TGTGCCAGCAGCTTGACCGGGGTAGGGGGCCAAGCTTTCTTT,CASSLTGVGGQAFF
TRBJ2-3,TRBV3-1/TRBV3-2,TRBD2,-,15,TGTGCCAGCAGCCCTACTAGCGGGGCGACAGATACGCAGTATTTT,CASSPTSGATDTQYF
TRBJ2-5,TRBV7-9,TRBD2,-,14,TGTGCCAGCAGCCCGCGGACGGGAGGGGAGACCCAGTACTTC,CASSPRTGGETQYF
TRBJ2-7,TRBV5-4,TRBD1,-,15,TGTGCCAGCAGCTTACCGGGACAGGGGGGGTACGAGCAGTACTTC,CASSLPGQGGYEQYF
TRBJ2-1,TRBV5-4,TRBD2,-,15,TGTGCCAGCAGCTTGGAAGGGAGGGCAGACAATGAGCAGTTCTTC,CASSLEGRADNEQFF
TRBJ2-7,TRBV7-3,TRBD1,-,13,TGTGCCAGCAGCTTGACAGGGCTCAGCGAGCAGTACTTC,CASSLTGLSEQYF
TRBJ2-7,TRBV7-8,-,-,16,TGTGCCAGCAGCTTAGAGGCTCAGGGCTACGCCTACGAGCAGTACTTC,CASSLEAQGYAYEQYF
TRBJ2-1,TRBV18,-,-,17,TGTGCCAGCTCACCACCGGGCAGGGGCATCTCCTACAATGAGCAGTTCTTC,CASSPPGRGISYNEQFF
TRBJ1-1,TRBV7-2,TRBD1,-,13,TGTGCCAGCAGCTTAGCTAAGGCAGGGGGAGCTTTCTTT,CASSLAKAGGAFF
TRBJ2-3,TRBV29-1,-,-,11,TGCAGCGTTGCGGGGGCGGGAGCGCAGTATTTT,CSVAGAGAQYF
TRBJ1-1,TRBV18,-,-,13,TGTGCCAGCTCACCAGGGGGCCTCACTGAAGCTTTCTTT,CASSPGGLTEAFF